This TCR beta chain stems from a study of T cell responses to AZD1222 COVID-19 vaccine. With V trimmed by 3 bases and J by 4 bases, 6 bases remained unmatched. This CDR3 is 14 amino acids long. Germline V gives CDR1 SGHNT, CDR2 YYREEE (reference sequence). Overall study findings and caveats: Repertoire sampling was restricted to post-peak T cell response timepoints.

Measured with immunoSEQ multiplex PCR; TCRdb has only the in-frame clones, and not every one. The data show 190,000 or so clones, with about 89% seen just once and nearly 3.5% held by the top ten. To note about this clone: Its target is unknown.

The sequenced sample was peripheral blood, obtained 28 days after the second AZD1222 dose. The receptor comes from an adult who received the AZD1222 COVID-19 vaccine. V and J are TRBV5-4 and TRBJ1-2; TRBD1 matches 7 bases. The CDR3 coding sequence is TGTGCCAGCAGCTACCCAACAGGGGTCTATGGCTACACCTTC. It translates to CASSYPTGVYGYTF.